Following are 11 T cell receptor beta chains from one sample sequenced in a study of T cell repertoires in cytomegalovirus infection. These receptors are not linked to any known antigen. TCRdb re-analysed the reads in MiXCR, keeping a single row per CDR3 protein. The repertoire has 650,000 to 900,000 distinct CDR3 sequences, 30% to 35% of them found once; the top ten carry roughly 12%. This specimen consisted of cultured CD8+ T cells from PBMCs, obtained from culture after CMV antigen stimulation. These receptors came from a human donor in good health (CMV status not recorded). Some clones in this sample may be carry-over from other donors' samples.

The rearrangement links TRBV20-1 to TRBJ2-7, with 7 bases identical to TRBD1. This CDR3 comprises 13 residues. CDR1 and CDR2 (germline): DFQATT, SNEGSKA (reference sequence). The trim removed 4 bases at V and 1 base at J, leaving 4 bases unmatched. Here the CDR3 reads CSAMGTDSYEQYF. As DNA, the CDR3 is TGCAGTGCTATGGGGACAGATTCCTACGAGCAGTACTTC.

This clonotype was seen only a few times. The chain joins TRBV4-1 to TRBJ2-4; D might be TRBD2 (5 bases). The germline CDR1 and CDR2 sequences are MGHRA and YSYEKL. CDR3 length equals 17 residues. Trimming stripped 0 bases from V and 0 bases from J, with 12 bases between. CDR3 sequence: CASSQDYPGSAKNIQYF. CDR3 coding DNA: TGCGCCAGCAGCCAAGATTACCCGGGGTCAGCCAAAAACATTCAGTACTTC.

The chain has TRBV11-2 and TRBJ2-1, with D unclear. Germline V CDR1 and CDR2: SGHAT, FQNNGV. The ends were cut back, 8 bases at V and 0 bases at J, with 11 bases in the middle. This CDR3 has 14 amino acids. CDR3: CASLKGGSYNEQFF. The CDR3 coding sequence is TGTGCCAGCCTTAAGGGCGGCTCCTACAATGAGCAGTTCTTC.

V is TRBV24-1 and J is TRBJ2-1; maybe TRBD1 (6 bases). Trimming removed 3 bases from V and 9 bases from J, with 11 bases in between. Germline V gene sequence: CDR1 KGHDR, CDR2 SFDVKD. The CDR3 has 13 residues. The CDR3 here is CATSDHQGPEQFF. CDR3 nucleotides: TGTGCCACCAGTGATCACCAGGGGCCTGAGCAGTTCTTC.

This chain joins TRBV5-6 and TRBJ2-3; D possibly matches TRBD1 or TRBD2 (6 bases each). This CDR3 region has 18 residues. Germline CDR1 reads SGHDT; CDR2 reads YYEEEE. V dropped 0 bases and J dropped 2 bases, with 19 bases sitting between them. As DNA, the CDR3 is TGTGCCAGCAGCTTGGTGGGGAGGACAGTTCTCGTCACAGATACGCAGTATTTT. It translates to CASSLVGRTVLVTDTQYF. The whole variable domain, filled in from reference TRBV5-6 and TRBJ2-3, reads DAGVTQSPTHLIKTRGQQVTLRCSPKSGHDTVSWYQQALGQGPQFIFQYYEEEERQRGNFPDRFSGHQFPNYSSELNVNALLLGDSALYLCASSLVGRTVLVTDTQYFGPGTRLTVL.

V gene TRBV6-5 combines with J gene TRBJ2-1, with 9 nucleotides matching TRBD2. Germline-derived CDR1 and CDR2 are MNHEY and SVGAGI. The CDR3 is made up of 16 amino acids. The J segment lost 2 bases and the V segment lost 2 bases, leaving 4 bases of the junction unmatched. CDR3 nucleotide sequence: TGTGCCAGCAGTTACGGCGCTAGCGGGGCCTACAATGAGCAGTTCTTC. Translated, it gives CASSYGASGAYNEQFF.

In its sample, this clonotype was seen a few times. In DNA form, the CDR3 reads TGTGCCAGTAGTATCCTCCGGGACAGGGTTTCACCCCTCCACTTT. Translating gives CASSILRDRVSPLHF. J is TRBJ1-6 and V is TRBV19; 9 bases agree with TRBD1. The CDR3 has 15 amino acids. Unmatched junction bases numbered 6, after V lost 3 bases and J lost 9 bases. Germline values: CDR1 LNHDA, CDR2 SQIVND (reference sequence).

The chain couples TRBV2 to TRBJ1-1, with no clear D. Per germline, CDR1 SNHLY and CDR2 FYNNEI. The CDR3 totals 11 residues. Trimming removed 10 bases from V and 9 bases from J, with 15 bases in between. The DNA for the CDR3 is TGTGCCACCACACAGAGAACTCAAGCTTTCTTT. Translating it yields CATTQRTQAFF.

The chain carries TRBV7-9 and TRBJ2-1; the D gene is possibly TRBD1 (5 bases). CDR1 is SEHNR and CDR2 is FQNEAQ in the germline V gene (reference sequence). The CDR3 is 21 residues long. V lost 5 bases, J lost 5 bases, and 34 bases lay in between. The CDR3 sequence is CASSTVRFRAGKVGKDNEQFF. CDR3 nucleotide sequence: TGTGCCAGCAGCACAGTTCGATTCAGGGCAGGGAAGGTCGGAAAGGACAATGAGCAGTTCTTC.

The chain has TRBV7-9 and TRBJ2-3; 11 nucleotides agree with TRBD2. Germline values: CDR1 SEHNR, CDR2 FQNEAQ (reference sequence). The V segment lost 3 bases and the J segment 0 bases; nucleotides outside the gene matches: 2. This CDR3 spans 16 amino acids. The CDR3, as DNA: TGTGCCAGCAGCTTGTCTAGCGGGGGGAGCACAGATACGCAGTATTTT. Protein sequence: CASSLSSGGSTDTQYF.

The V and J genes are TRBV27 and TRBJ1-1; the match to TRBD1 covers 7 bases. The ends lost 4 bases at V and 0 bases at J; junction bases unmatched: 14. The germline gives CDR1 MNHEY, CDR2 SMNVEV (reference sequence). The CDR3 totals 18 residues. CDR3 bases: TGTGCCAGCAGTTCGCGTACAGGGGTGAATTCAGTGAACACTGAAGCTTTCTTT. Translated: CASSSRTGVNSVNTEAFF.